A single sample gave rise to the 26 T cell receptor beta chains below, sequenced in a study of control samples from healthy donors and cancer patients. The table came from immunoSEQ multiplex PCR; TCRdb's copy has only in-frame clones and leaves some out. Here the sample spans some 150,000 clones, about 94% being singletons. The source material was blood. Receptors were obtained from a middle-aged man in good health.

The chain employs TRBV9 and TRBJ2-3; D perhaps matches TRBD2 (6 bases). Trimming pared 3 bases from V and 0 bases from J, leaving 11 bases between. CDR1 and CDR2 (germline): SGDLS, YYNGEE. The CDR3 contains 15 residues. The CDR3 reads CASSAGTASTDTQYF. Written as DNA, the CDR3 is TGTGCCAGCAGCGCAGGGACTGCTAGCACAGATACGCAGTATTTT.

The chain uses TRBV10-3 and TRBJ1-5; D might be TRBD1 (6 bases). The CDR3 spans 15 residues. Germline CDR1 and CDR2: ENHRY and SYGVKD. Trimming pared 3 bases from V and 2 bases from J, leaving 11 bases between. The CDR3 loop reads CAISEGGSGNQPQHF. The CDR3 coding sequence is TGTGCCATCAGTGAAGGGGGGTCGGGCAATCAGCCCCAGCATTTT.

This chain links TRBV28 with TRBJ1-5; D not resolved. The V end lost 3 bases, the J end lost 1 base, and 4 bases lay between the germline ends. The CDR3 has 13 residues. The germline CDR1 and CDR2 sequences are MDHEN and SYDVKM. CDR3 in DNA: TGTGCCAGCAGTTTGGGGAGCAATCAGCCCCAGCATTTT. It codes for CASSLGSNQPQHF.

The CDR3 DNA reads TGTGCCAGCAGACAGGGGGCCGGAACTGAAGCTTTCTTT. This sequence encodes CASRQGAGTEAFF. The rearrangement links TRBV27 to TRBJ1-1; 9 positions agree with TRBD1. V gave up 6 bases and J gave up 5 bases; unmatched junction bases: 4. Germline CDR1 is MNHEY and CDR2 is SMNVEV (reference sequence). The CDR3 has 13 residues.

This clone was found once. The rearrangement uses TRBV12-5 and TRBJ2-1, with TRBD1 as a possible D gene (6 bases). The CDR3 loop spans 12 amino acids. The V end lost 3 bases, the J end lost 7 bases, and 7 bases lay between the germline ends. Germline V gene data show CDR1 as LGHNT and CDR2 as FRNRAP. The CDR3: CASGLGGNEQFF. CDR3 in DNA: TGTGCTAGTGGTTTAGGGGGAAATGAGCAGTTCTTC.

The V gene is TRBV5-4, the J gene TRBJ1-1; D is possibly TRBD1 (6 bases). This CDR3 region has 16 residues. The V gene lost 4 bases and the J gene lost 5 bases, with 21 bases spanning the gap. CDR1 is SGHNT, CDR2 YYREEE, per germline (reference sequence). For the CDR3, the DNA is TGTGCCAGCAGCCCTAGGCTGACAGGAGGGGGGACTGAAGCTTTCTTT. Translation gives CASSPRLTGGGTEAFF.

The V and J genes are TRBV27 and TRBJ1-2; D gene uncertain. V lost 0 bases and J 5 bases, leaving 7 bases between the germline ends. CDR3 length: 13 residues. Germline values: CDR1 MNHEY, CDR2 SMNVEV (reference sequence). CDR3 DNA: TGTGCCAGCAGTTTATCGATGGGGTATGGCTACACCTTC. Amino acids: CASSLSMGYGYTF.

The rearrangement links TRBV4-3 to TRBJ2-6, with D maybe TRBD2 (5 bases). This CDR3 spans 17 amino acids. Between the trimmed V and J ends, which lost 3 bases and 1 base, there was a span of 13 bases. Germline V CDR1 and CDR2: LGHNA, YSLEER. The CDR3 sequence: CASSQMDSSSGANVLTF. CDR3 sequence (DNA): TGCGCCAGCAGCCAGATGGACTCCTCTTCTGGGGCCAACGTCCTGACTTTC.

J is TRBJ2-2 and V is TRBV10-3; D not resolved. The CDR3 totals 14 residues. CDR1 and CDR2 from the germline V gene are ENHRY and SYGVKD. Between the trimmed V and J ends, which lost 7 bases and 4 bases, there was a span of 13 bases. This CDR3 is CAIKAAASTGELFF. CDR3 coding DNA: TGTGCCATCAAGGCGGCCGCGAGCACCGGGGAGCTGTTTTTT.

This sequence joins TRBV20-1 and TRBJ1-4; D is perhaps TRBD1 (5 bases). In germline, CDR1 is DFQATT, CDR2 SNEGSKA (reference sequence). This CDR3 is 13 amino acids long. Trimming took 3 bases from V and 6 from J, leaving 11 bases between them. The CDR3 is CSASLPGDEKLFF. CDR3 nucleotide sequence: TGCAGTGCTAGTCTCCCGGGGGATGAAAAACTGTTTTTT.

The rearrangement joins TRBV7-2 to TRBJ1-2; D is possibly TRBD1 (6 bases). Per the germline V gene, CDR1 is SGHTA and CDR2 is FQGNSA. The CDR3 totals 14 residues. The V end was cut by 5 bases, the J end by 4 bases, with 14 bases between. CDR3 bases: TGTGCCAGCAGCATACGGACAGAGACCTATGGCTACACCTTC. Translated, it gives CASSIRTETYGYTF. The whole variable domain, filled in from reference TRBV7-2 and TRBJ1-2, reads GAGVSQSPSNKVTEKGKDVELRCDPISGHTALYWYRQSLGQGLEFLIYFQGNSAPDKSGLPSDRFSAERTGGSVSTLTIQRTQQEDSAVYLCASSIRTETYGYTFGSGTRLTVV.

The chain recombines TRBV5-5 with TRBJ1-6; 7 bases fit TRBD1. The ends lost 0 bases at V and 5 bases at J; junction bases unmatched: 2. In germline, CDR1 is SGHKS, CDR2 YYEKEE (reference sequence). CDR3 length: 15 residues. CDR3 sequence: CASSLEGADNSPLHF. In nucleotides, the CDR3 is TGTGCCAGCAGCTTGGAGGGGGCTGATAATTCACCCCTCCACTTT.

This rearrangement joins TRBV29-1 to TRBJ1-1, with TRBD1 as a possible D gene (5 bases). Germline assignment: CDR1 SQVTM and CDR2 ANQGSEA. The CDR3 loop spans 14 amino acids. V was clipped by 4 bases and J by 1 base, with 13 bases between them. The CDR3 DNA reads as TGCAGCGTTGTTCGGCAGGGAGAGAACACTGAAGCTTTCTTT. It codes for CSVVRQGENTEAFF.

The gene calls are TRBV5-6 and TRBJ1-3; maybe TRBD1 (6 bases). V was trimmed by 3 bases and J by 2 bases, leaving 9 bases between them. This CDR3 has 14 residues. Germline CDR1 is SGHDT and CDR2 is YYEEEE. The CDR3 reads CASSSAGAGNTIYF. The CDR3 DNA follows: TGTGCCAGCAGCTCCGCAGGGGCTGGAAACACCATATATTTT.

This clone was seen only once. The sample holds other DNA sequences that translate to the same CDR3. This chain connects TRBV24-1 to TRBJ2-3, with D uncertain. Trimming stripped 4 bases from V and 3 bases from J, with 4 bases between. The germline gives CDR1 KGHDR, CDR2 SFDVKD. The CDR3 consists of 12 residues. The CDR3 DNA reads TGTGCCACCAGTGACGGTACAGATACGCAGTATTTT. This gives the protein CATSDGTDTQYF.

The chain combines TRBV11-2 with TRBJ1-5, with a possible D match to TRBD1 (5 bases). The CDR3 covers 14 residues. V lost 1 base and J lost 7, with 11 bases in between. Germline CDR1 is SGHAT and CDR2 is FQNNGV. The CDR3 region has the DNA TGTGCCAGCAGCTTAGGTGCCGGGGGGCAGCCCCAGCATTTT. Encoded protein: CASSLGAGGQPQHF.

This rearrangement joins TRBV29-1 to TRBJ1-2; the match to TRBD1 covers 8 bases. There are 12 residues in the CDR3. Per the germline V gene, CDR1 is SQVTM and CDR2 is ANQGSEA. J was trimmed by 5 bases and V by 8 bases; bases with no gene match: 7. DNA of the CDR3: TGCAGCTCGACAGGGGTTGAGTATGGCTACACCTTC. It yields the protein CSSTGVEYGYTF.

The chain employs TRBV27 and TRBJ2-7, with 8 bases that match TRBD1. The germline V gene has CDR1 MNHEY and CDR2 SMNVEV (reference sequence). J lost 4 bases, V lost 6 bases, and 14 bases had no gene match. CDR3 length: 16 residues. The CDR3 nucleotides are TGTGCCAGCAGCATGGGGACCGGGACAGGTTTATACGAGCAGTACTTC. Its translation: CASSMGTGTGLYEQYF.

V and J are TRBV7-2 and TRBJ2-3; 7 nucleotides match TRBD1. The ends lost 5 bases at V and 7 bases at J; junction bases unmatched: 6. The CDR3 extends over 13 amino acids. Germline-derived CDR1 and CDR2 are SGHTA and FQGNSA. The CDR3 region has the DNA TGTGCCAGCAGCCCACCGACAGGGAATACGCAGTATTTT. Translation gives CASSPPTGNTQYF.

The rearrangement joins TRBV9 to TRBJ1-2, with D unclear. This CDR3 is built from 11 residues. The germline V gene encodes CDR1 SGDLS and CDR2 YYNGEE. V was shortened by 5 bases and J by 4 bases, with 6 bases between the two germline ends. This chain's CDR3 is CASSSVYGYTF. The CDR3 DNA is TGTGCCAGCAGTTCCGTCTATGGCTACACCTTC.

The chain has TRBV19 and TRBJ2-1, with 7 bases matching TRBD1. From germline, CDR1 is LNHDA and CDR2 SQIVND (reference sequence). The CDR3 has 14 residues. V dropped 5 bases and J dropped 4; count of bases not matched to a gene: 5. CDR3: CASSAGTEYNEQFF. The CDR3 nucleotides read TGTGCCAGTAGTGCCGGGACAGAGTACAATGAGCAGTTCTTC.

This sequence joins TRBV5-6 and TRBJ1-2; D may be TRBD1 (5 bases). CDR3 length equals 15 residues. The germline gives CDR1 SGHDT, CDR2 YYEEEE. Trimming stripped 4 bases from V and 2 bases from J, with 15 bases between. CDR3 in amino acids: CASSPGRGKNYGYTF. For the CDR3, the DNA is TGTGCCAGCAGCCCGGGACGGGGAAAAAACTATGGCTACACCTTC. Together with reference TRBV5-6 and TRBJ1-2, the CDR3 gives the full variable domain: DAGVTQSPTHLIKTRGQQVTLRCSPKSGHDTVSWYQQALGQGPQFIFQYYEEEERQRGNFPDRFSGHQFPNYSSELNVNALLLGDSALYLCASSPGRGKNYGYTFGSGTRLTVV.

The CDR3 bases are TGTGCCAGCAGCCAAGAATGGGGACAGGGAAGGGCAGATACGCAGTATTTT. Its translation: CASSQEWGQGRADTQYF. V usage is TRBV4-2 and J usage is TRBJ2-3; 9 bases line up with TRBD1. The germline V gene has CDR1 LGHNA and CDR2 YNFKEQ. The CDR3 loop spans 17 amino acids. With 0 bases clipped from V and 4 bases from J, the junction kept 8 bases outside the gene matches.

This rearrangement joins TRBV5-5 to TRBJ1-6; D is ambiguous. This CDR3 contains 13 residues. V was pared by 9 bases and J by 5 bases, with 12 bases between. Germline V lookup: CDR1 SGHKS, CDR2 YYEKEE (reference sequence). This CDR3 is CATTWDHNSPLHF. The DNA of the CDR3 is TGTGCCACGACGTGGGATCATAATTCACCCCTCCACTTT.

The rearrangement links TRBV6-6 to TRBJ1-1; D is undetermined. V was shortened by 4 bases and J by 4 bases, with 10 bases between the two germline ends. This CDR3 is built from 13 residues. Germline lookup yields CDR1 MNHNY and CDR2 SVGAGI (reference sequence). The CDR3 loop is CASSLRGSTEAFF. In DNA, the CDR3 is TGTGCCAGCAGTTTAAGAGGGTCCACTGAAGCTTTCTTT.

This chain links TRBV20-1 with TRBJ2-7; D is undetermined. CDR1 DFQATT and CDR2 SNEGSKA come from the germline V gene (reference sequence). V was trimmed by 3 bases and J by 7 bases, leaving 10 bases between them. This CDR3 contains 11 residues. CDR3 bases: TGCAGTGCTAGGGCCGATAGGGAGCAGTACTTC. It translates to CSARADREQYF.